Included here is one TCR beta chain sequence, with context. Its binding antigen is unknown. Per-base qualities were not stored, and no clone one base away is much larger. These data belong to a study of T-cell reconstitution after alpha-beta-depleted transplantation in children listed by TCRdb under 2016. The study in broad terms: T-cell immune reconstitution after TCRalphabeta/CD19-depleted allogeneic hematopoietic cell transplantation in children was quantitatively tracked in the study by means of TCR repertoire profiling. General findings and caveats noted by the study authors: About two months after transplant, the apparently early recovery of alphabetaT-cell counts reportedly depended on just several hundred clones that had expanded rapidly and came from non-depleted graft cells. Hyperexpanded clone frequencies declined over subsequent months; after one year, T-cell counts and TCRbeta diversity were mostly attributed to newly produced T cells. In some patients, the high TCRbeta diversity seen at day 60 was put down to recipient T cells and intrathymic progenitors that had survived conditioning.

From cysteine to phenylalanine, the CDR3 is 13 amino acids long. The retained sequence is limited to the CDR3, 39 bases, with the frame set at the first base. Via the germline V gene (reference sequence), CDR1 is LNHNV and CDR2 YYDKDF. The germline ends are 12 bases apart after V is trimmed by 8 bases and J by 2 bases. The meaning of the sample's treatment or condition label: allogeneic hematopoietic cell transplantation with graft depleted of TCRalphabeta T cells and CD19 B cells. The children who served as transplant recipients had been given grafts of TCRalphabeta/CD19-depleted allogeneic hematopoietic cells. Libraries came from PCR. Instrument used: Illumina HiSeq 2500. TCR library preparation used molecular barcoding, with unique molecular identifiers applied to normalize quantification of the TCRbeta repertoire. TCRdb trimmed the raw reads at Q25, called clones with MiXCR and kept productive beta chains. Entries that share a CDR3 protein sequence are merged under the most common genes and DNA. A total of 350,000 to 500,000 distinct CDR3 sequences appear in this sample, 43% of them only once. The top ten hold 27% of the sample.

The sequence came from a girl aged 2 to 10 with aplastic anemia, due to receive a stem cell transplant. Specimen: PBMCs, collected before TCRalphabeta/CD19-depleted stem cell transplant. The rearranged chain carries TRBV15 and TRBJ2-5; matching of 5 bases hints at TRBD1 as the D gene. CDR3 loop: CATALRQQETQYF. The nucleotides are TGTGCCACCGCACTAAGACAGCAAGAGACCCAGTACTTC.